The rows below give T cell receptor beta chains drawn from one sample of a study of blood T cell repertoires in COVID-19. The repertoire was sequenced with immunoSEQ multiplex PCR; TCRdb's copy has only in-frame clones and lacks some. This table holds about 200,000 clones, 75% to 90% found once. Material for sequencing was peripheral blood. Source of these receptors: a human donor in a cohort sampled during active COVID-19. Both conserved end residues are part of each CDR3. D genes are given only for firm matches. Some rows have no size entry. The others give once, few or many, or a class for an expanded clone.

TRBV19	TRBJ2-1	-	-	CASSSGGNTYNEQFF	TGTGCCAGTAGCTCGGGCGGGAACACCTACAATGAGCAGTTCTTC
TRBV9	TRBJ1-4	-	-	CASSPQTGLGEKLFF	TGTGCCAGCAGCCCTCAGACAGGTCTGGGCGAAAAACTGTTTTTT
TRBV2	TRBJ1-2	-	-	CASIRTLTEIYGYTF	TGTGCCAGCATCCGAACTTTGACGGAGATCTATGGCTACACCTTC
TRBV9	TRBJ2-7	-	-	CASSPQGRATYEQYF	TGTGCCAGCAGCCCCCAGGGGCGGGCAACCTACGAGCAGTACTTC
TRBV6-5	TRBJ2-7	few	TRBD1	CASRPRQGALNEQYF	TGTGCCAGCAGGCCCCGACAGGGGGCGTTGAACGAGCAGTACTTC
TRBV7-3	TRBJ2-3	-	TRBD2	CASSSLAGGRDTQYF	TGTGCCAGCAGCTCTCTAGCGGGAGGGCGAGATACGCAGTATTTT
TRBV6-2/TRBV6-3	TRBJ1-2	-	-	CASSWNRDDYGYTF	TGTGCCAGCAGTTGGAACAGGGACGACTATGGCTACACCTTC
TRBV6-2/TRBV6-3	TRBJ1-1	-	-	CASSYSWGLGTEAFF	TGTGCCAGCAGTTACTCCTGGGGGCTGGGCACTGAAGCTTTCTTT
TRBV19	TRBJ1-6	-	-	CASSGQSYNSPLHF	TGTGCCAGCTCCGGACAGTCCTATAATTCACCCCTCCACTTT
TRBV18	TRBJ2-3	-	TRBD1	CASSPPTGSDTQYF	TGTGCCAGCTCACCGCCGACAGGGTCAGATACGCAGTATTTT